This T cell receptor beta chain was found in a study of blood T cell repertoires in COVID-19. Overall study: The United States, Italy and Spain were the sources of the acute and convalescent COVID-19 samples.

This clone showed up just once. Membership in each cohort depended on participant-reported clinical history. The recovered donors of Cohort 3 showed two negative PCRs, clearance, or symptom resolution. V gave up 1 base and J gave up 4 bases, with 11 bases separating them. Germline V gene data show CDR1 as LNHNV and CDR2 as YYDKDF (reference sequence). The CDR3 consists of 15 residues. Profiled with immunoSEQ multiplex PCR; TCRdb holds only in-frame clones, not every one. The sample includes 300,000 to 350,000 clones, approximately 88% of them seen just once. Source material: PBMCs or T cells enriched from blood (not recorded which). This chain connects TRBV15 to TRBJ2-1; D is uncertain. The clonotype was recovered from a woman aged 18-29 years who had recovered from COVID-19. This CDR3 is CATSRVLGAYNEQFF. The DNA for the CDR3 is TGTGCCACCAGCAGAGTTCTGGGCGCTTACAATGAGCAGTTCTTC.